This T cell receptor (beta chain) appears in the sequencing data of a study of blood T cell repertoires in COVID-19. Background on the study: Acute-phase and convalescent COVID-19 samples originated in the United States, Italy and Spain. From T cells, B-cell-depleted T cells, or PBMCs came the material, which was cDNA or gDNA.

Trimming removed 1 base from V and 0 bases from J, with 9 bases in between. Germline CDR1 is LGHDT and CDR2 is YNNKEL (reference sequence). There are 15 residues in the CDR3. Under the authors' procedure: Using reference gene primer amplification, nucleated cell counts were estimated. Generated by immunoSEQ multiplex PCR, the TCRdb table keeps only in-frame clones and is missing some. V, J and clone size are those of that table, while D and trimming were read from the DNA. The sample yields tens of thousands of clones, 70% to 85% seen once. Sample: peripheral blood. This rearrangement joins TRBV3-1 (or the pseudogene TRBV3-2) to TRBJ1-1; possible D gene TRBD1, 6 bases. The TCR sequence derives from a man between 65 and 85 years old with acute or convalescent COVID-19. The CDR3 loop is CASSQAPGVNTEAFF. Written as DNA, the CDR3 is TGTGCCAGCAGCCAAGCGCCAGGGGTGAACACTGAAGCTTTCTTT.